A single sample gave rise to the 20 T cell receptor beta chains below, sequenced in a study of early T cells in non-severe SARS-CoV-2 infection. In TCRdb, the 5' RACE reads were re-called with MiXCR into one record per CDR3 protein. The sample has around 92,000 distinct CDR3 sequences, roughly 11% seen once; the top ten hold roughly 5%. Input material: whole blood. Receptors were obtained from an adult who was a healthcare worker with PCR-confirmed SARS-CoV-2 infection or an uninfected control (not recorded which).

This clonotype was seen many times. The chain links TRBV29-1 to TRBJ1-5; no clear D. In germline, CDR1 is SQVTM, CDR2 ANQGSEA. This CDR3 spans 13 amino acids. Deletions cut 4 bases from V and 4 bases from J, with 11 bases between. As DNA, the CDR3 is TGCAGCGTTGTTGGCGAGGGAAATCAGCCCCAGCATTTT. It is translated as CSVVGEGNQPQHF.

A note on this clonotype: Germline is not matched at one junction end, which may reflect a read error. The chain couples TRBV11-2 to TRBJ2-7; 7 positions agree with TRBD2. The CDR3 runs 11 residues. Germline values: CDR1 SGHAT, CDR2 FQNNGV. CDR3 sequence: CASSFGLDLDF. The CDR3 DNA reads TGTGCCAGCAGCTTTGGACTAGACCTTGACTTC. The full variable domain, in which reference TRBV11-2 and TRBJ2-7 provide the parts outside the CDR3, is EAGVAQSPRYKIIEKRQSVAFWCNPISGHATLYWYQQILGQGPKLLIQFQNNGVVDDSQLPKDRFSAERLKGVDSTLKIQPAKLEDSAVYLCASSFGLDLDFGPGTRLTVT.

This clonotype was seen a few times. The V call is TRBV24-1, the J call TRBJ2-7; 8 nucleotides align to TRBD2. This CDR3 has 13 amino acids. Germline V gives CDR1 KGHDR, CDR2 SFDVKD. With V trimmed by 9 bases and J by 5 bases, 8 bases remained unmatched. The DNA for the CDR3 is TGTGCCACCCCTCCTGGCGGGAGGAACGAGCAGTACTTC. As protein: CATPPGGRNEQYF.

The CDR3 loop is CASSLGPATNEKLFF. CDR3 DNA: TGTGCCAGCAGTTTAGGCCCAGCAACTAATGAAAAACTGTTTTTT. The chain links TRBV12-3 or TRBV12-4 to TRBJ1-4, with unresolved D. Trimming removed 1 base at V and 0 bases at J, with 6 bases between. This CDR3 comprises 15 residues.

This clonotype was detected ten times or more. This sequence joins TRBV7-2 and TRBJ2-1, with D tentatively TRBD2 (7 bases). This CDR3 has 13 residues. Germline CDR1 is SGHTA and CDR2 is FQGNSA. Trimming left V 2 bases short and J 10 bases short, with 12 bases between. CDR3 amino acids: CASSLSPGGEQFF. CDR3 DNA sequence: TGTGCCAGCAGCTTATCTCCGGGGGGCGAGCAGTTCTTC.

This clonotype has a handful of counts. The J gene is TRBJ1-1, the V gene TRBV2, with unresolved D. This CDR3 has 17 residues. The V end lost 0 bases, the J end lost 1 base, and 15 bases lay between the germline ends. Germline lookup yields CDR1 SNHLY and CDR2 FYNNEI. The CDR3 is CASSEALLAIGNTEAFF. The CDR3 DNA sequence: TGTGCCAGCAGTGAAGCGCTTCTAGCAATAGGGAACACTGAAGCTTTCTTT.

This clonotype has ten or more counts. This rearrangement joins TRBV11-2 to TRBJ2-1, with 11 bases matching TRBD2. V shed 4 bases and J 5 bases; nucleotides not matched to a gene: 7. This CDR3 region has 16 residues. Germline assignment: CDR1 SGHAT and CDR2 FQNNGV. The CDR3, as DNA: TGTGCCAGCAGCTCATTAGCGGGAGGGCCGGACAATGAGCAGTTCTTC. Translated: CASSSLAGGPDNEQFF.

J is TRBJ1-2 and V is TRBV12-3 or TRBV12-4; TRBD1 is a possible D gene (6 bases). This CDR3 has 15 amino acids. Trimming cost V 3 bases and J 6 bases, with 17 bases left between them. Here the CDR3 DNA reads TGTGCCAGCAGTTTCCTTACACAGGGTAAAGATGGCTACACCTTC. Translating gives CASSFLTQGKDGYTF.

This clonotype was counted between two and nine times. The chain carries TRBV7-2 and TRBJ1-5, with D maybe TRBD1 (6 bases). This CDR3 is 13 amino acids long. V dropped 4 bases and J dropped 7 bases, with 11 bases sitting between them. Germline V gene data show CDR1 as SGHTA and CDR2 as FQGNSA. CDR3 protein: CASSWDTGQPQHF. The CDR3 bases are TGTGCCAGCAGCTGGGACACGGGACAGCCCCAGCATTTT.

The DNA of the CDR3 is TGTGCCAGCATTCGGGACAGGACCTTCACAGATACGCAGTATTTT. The encoded protein is CASIRDRTFTDTQYF. The chain combines TRBV6-6 with TRBJ2-3, with 8 bases that match TRBD1. CDR1 is MNHNY, CDR2 SVGAGI, per germline (reference sequence). This CDR3 is built from 15 residues. J was trimmed by 2 bases and V by 7 bases; bases with no gene match: 8.

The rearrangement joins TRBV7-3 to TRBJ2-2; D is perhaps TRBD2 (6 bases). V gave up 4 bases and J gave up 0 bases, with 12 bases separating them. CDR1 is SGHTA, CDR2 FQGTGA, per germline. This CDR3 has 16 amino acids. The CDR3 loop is CASSSNSGANTGELFF. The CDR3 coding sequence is TGTGCCAGCAGCTCAAACTCGGGGGCGAACACCGGGGAGCTGTTTTTT.

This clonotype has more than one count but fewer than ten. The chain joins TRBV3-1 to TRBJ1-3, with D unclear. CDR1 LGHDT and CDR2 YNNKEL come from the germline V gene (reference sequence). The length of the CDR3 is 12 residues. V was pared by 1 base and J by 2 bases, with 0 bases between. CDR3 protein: CASSQAGNTIYF. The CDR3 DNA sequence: TGTGCCAGCAGCCAAGCTGGAAACACCATATATTTT.

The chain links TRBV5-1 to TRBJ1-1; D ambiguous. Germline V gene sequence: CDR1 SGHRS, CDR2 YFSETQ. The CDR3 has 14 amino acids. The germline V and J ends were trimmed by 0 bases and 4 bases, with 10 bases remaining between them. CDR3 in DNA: TGCGCCAGCAGCTTGGCCTCAGCGAGCACTGAAGCTTTCTTT. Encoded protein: CASSLASASTEAFF.

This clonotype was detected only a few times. The CDR3 DNA reads TGTGCCAGCAGCCAAATAGCGGCCCCCTCCAAAGAGACCCAGTACTTC. Translation: CASSQIAAPSKETQYF. This sequence joins TRBV6-1 and TRBJ2-5, with D perhaps matching TRBD2 (6 bases). The CDR3 runs to 16 residues. Trimming pared 6 bases from V and 3 bases from J, leaving 20 bases between. Per germline, CDR1 MNHNS and CDR2 SASEGT.

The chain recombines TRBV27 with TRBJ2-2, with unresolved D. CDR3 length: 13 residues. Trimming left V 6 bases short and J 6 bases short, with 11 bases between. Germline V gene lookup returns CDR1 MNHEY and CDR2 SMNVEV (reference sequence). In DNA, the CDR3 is TGTGCCAGCAGGCCCCACGCGGCCGGGGAGCTGTTTTTT. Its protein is CASRPHAAGELFF.

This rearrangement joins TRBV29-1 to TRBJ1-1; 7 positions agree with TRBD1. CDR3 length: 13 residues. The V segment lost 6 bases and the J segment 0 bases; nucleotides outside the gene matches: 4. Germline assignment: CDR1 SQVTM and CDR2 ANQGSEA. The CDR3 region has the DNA TGCAGCGTCGCGACAGGGATGAACACTGAAGCTTTCTTT. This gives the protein CSVATGMNTEAFF. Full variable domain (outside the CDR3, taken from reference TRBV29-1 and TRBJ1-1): SAVISQKPSRDICQRGTSLTIQCQVDSQVTMMFWYRQQPGQSLTLIATANQGSEATYESGFVIDKFPISRPNLTFSTLTVSNMSPEDSSIYLCSVATGMNTEAFFGQGTRLTVV.

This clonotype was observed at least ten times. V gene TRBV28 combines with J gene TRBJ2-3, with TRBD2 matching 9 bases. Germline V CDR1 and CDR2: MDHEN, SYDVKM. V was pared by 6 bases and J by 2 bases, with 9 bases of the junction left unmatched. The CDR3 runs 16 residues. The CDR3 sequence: CASSIGGRAPTDTQYF. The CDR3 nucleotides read TGTGCCAGCAGCATTGGCGGGAGGGCACCCACAGATACGCAGTATTTT.

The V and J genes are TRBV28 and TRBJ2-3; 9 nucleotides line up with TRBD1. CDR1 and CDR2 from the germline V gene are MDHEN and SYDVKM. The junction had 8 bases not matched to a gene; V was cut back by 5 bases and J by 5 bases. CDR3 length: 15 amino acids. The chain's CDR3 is CASSPRTGVGDTQYF. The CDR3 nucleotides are TGTGCCAGCAGTCCTCGGACAGGGGTTGGAGATACGCAGTATTTT.

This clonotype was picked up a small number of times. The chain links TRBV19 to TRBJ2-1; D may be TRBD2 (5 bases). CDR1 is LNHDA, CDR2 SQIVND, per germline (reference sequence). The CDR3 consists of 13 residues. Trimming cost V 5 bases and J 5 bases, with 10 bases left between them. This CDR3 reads CASSWILDNEQFF. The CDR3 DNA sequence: TGTGCCAGTAGTTGGATACTAGACAATGAGCAGTTCTTC.

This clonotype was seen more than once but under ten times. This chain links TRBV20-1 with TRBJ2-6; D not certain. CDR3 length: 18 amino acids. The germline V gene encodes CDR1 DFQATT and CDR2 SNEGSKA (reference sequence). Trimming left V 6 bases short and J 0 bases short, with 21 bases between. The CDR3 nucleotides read TGCAGTGCGCCCCAAGGCGCAGGTCTAACCTCTGGGGCCAACGTCCTGACTTTC. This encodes CSAPQGAGLTSGANVLTF.